This passage covers 24 T cell receptor beta chains from one sample sequenced in a study of blood T cells in healthy people across ages. For the second PCR, which ran for about 6 to 11 cycles, a sample-barcoded 5' primer and a J-beta primer mix were used. TCRdb recomputed calls from the 5' RACE reads with MiXCR, one row per CDR3 protein. The sample lists a few hundred thousand distinct CDR3 sequences, about 29% occurring once. These same data were also listed under a study on T cells of mothers and their children.

Sequenced sample: blood. The origin of the receptors is a boy younger than 10 in good health.

This clonotype was found a few times. A junction boundary mismatches the germline segment, possibly from a read error. The chain couples TRBV11-2 to TRBJ2-1; D is perhaps TRBD2 (5 bases). Germline lookup yields CDR1 SGHAT and CDR2 FQNNGV. The CDR3 extends over 13 amino acids. The CDR3 here is CASSLGLKETRYF. The CDR3, as DNA: TGTGCCAGCAGCTTAGGACTAAAAGAGACCCGGTACTTC.

In this sample, this clonotype turned up many times. The chain combines TRBV4-1 with TRBJ2-1, with a tentative D call TRBD2 (6 bases). V was shortened by 1 base and J by 7 bases, with 8 bases between the two germline ends. CDR3 length equals 13 residues. Germline CDR1 reads MGHRA; CDR2 reads YSYEKL. The CDR3 nucleotides are TGCGCCAGCAGCCAAGGGGGGAGGAATGAGCAGTTCTTC. Its protein product is CASSQGGRNEQFF.

The chain couples TRBV20-1 to TRBJ2-6; 8 nucleotides match TRBD1. Germline V gene lookup returns CDR1 DFQATT and CDR2 SNEGSKA (reference sequence). This CDR3 is 17 amino acids long. The V and J ends lost 2 bases and 0 bases, in that order; junction bases with no gene match: 6. In nucleotides, the CDR3 is TGCAGTGCTAGACGCCGGGACAGGAGCTCTGGGGCCAACGTCCTGACTTTC. Protein: CSARRRDRSSGANVLTF.

The V call is TRBV5-1, the J call TRBJ2-2; tentative D call: TRBD2 (6 bases). CDR1 and CDR2 (germline): SGHRS, YFSETQ. The CDR3 totals 16 residues. V was cut by 4 bases and J by 5 bases, with 18 bases left in between. This chain's CDR3 is CASSPNSGVGTGELFF. The CDR3 DNA reads TGCGCCAGCAGCCCCAACTCGGGGGTGGGGACCGGGGAGCTGTTTTTT. The variable domain in full, completed from reference TRBV5-1 and TRBJ2-2, reads KAGVTQTPRYLIKTRGQQVTLSCSPISGHRSVSWYQQTPGQGLQFLFEYFSETQRNKGNFPGRFSGRQFSNSRSEMNVSTLELGDSALYLCASSPNSGVGTGELFFGEGSRLTVL.

This clonotype was seen a handful of times. The chain employs TRBV20-1 and TRBJ2-2; D unclear. Between the trimmed V and J ends, which lost 2 bases and 1 base, there was a span of 8 bases. Per the germline V gene, CDR1 is DFQATT and CDR2 is SNEGSKA (reference sequence). The CDR3 has 14 residues. Here the CDR3 DNA reads TGCAGTGCTAGATTACAGTTGAACACCGGGGAGCTGTTTTTT. The encoded protein is CSARLQLNTGELFF.

This clonotype showed up just a few times. The chain employs TRBV7-9 and TRBJ2-1; 7 positions agree with TRBD2. With 9 bases clipped from V and 7 bases from J, the junction kept 9 bases outside the gene matches. The germline gives CDR1 SEHNR, CDR2 FQNEAQ (reference sequence). The CDR3 contains 13 residues. The CDR3 nucleotides read TGTGCCAGTCGACTAGCTCCGGGAAATGAGCAGTTCTTC. Its protein product is CASRLAPGNEQFF.

The rearrangement links TRBV27 to TRBJ2-3; perhaps TRBD1 as D (5 bases). This CDR3 has 15 residues. V gave up 5 bases and J gave up 1 base, with 13 bases separating them. In germline, CDR1 is MNHEY, CDR2 SMNVEV (reference sequence). In DNA form, the CDR3 reads TGTGCCAGCAGTCAGGGTCCCCTACGCACAGATACGCAGTATTTT. This encodes CASSQGPLRTDTQYF.

This clonotype was seen more than once but under ten times. The J gene is TRBJ2-1, the V gene TRBV12-3 or TRBV12-4; 9 bases are a match to TRBD2. This CDR3 has 12 amino acids. The V gene end was trimmed by 1 base and the J gene end by 16 bases; junction bases not matched to a gene: 5. DNA of the CDR3: TGTGCCAGCAGTTTAGGTGGCGGGGGGGACTTCTTC. Protein sequence: CASSLGGGGDFF.

Here the CDR3 DNA reads TGCGCCAGCAGCTTTGGACTAGCGGGGAGCGGAGATACGCAGTATTTT. Encoded protein: CASSFGLAGSGDTQYF. This chain connects TRBV5-1 to TRBJ2-3; 12 positions agree with TRBD2. This CDR3 has 16 residues. V gave up 2 bases and J gave up 5 bases; unmatched junction bases: 6. Germline V gene lookup returns CDR1 SGHRS and CDR2 YFSETQ.

J is TRBJ2-1 and V is TRBV5-6, with a possible D match to TRBD2 (6 bases). Looked up from germline, CDR1 is SGHDT and CDR2 is YYEEEE. The length of the CDR3 is 16 residues. V was clipped by 4 bases and J by 1 base, with 15 bases between them. Written as DNA, the CDR3 is TGTGCCAGCAGCCAAGACCTTAGCGGATCCTACAATGAGCAGTTCTTC. Protein sequence: CASSQDLSGSYNEQFF.

V is TRBV5-5 and J is TRBJ2-5; D unresolved. The assigned J gene may be wrong: the sequence end matches TRBJ2-7 better. This CDR3 region has 14 residues. Germline CDR1 SGHKS, CDR2 YYEKEE (reference sequence). The CDR3 reads CASSLEGNSYEQYF. The CDR3 DNA sequence: TGTGCCAGCAGCTTGGAGGGAAACTCCTACGAGCAGTACTTC.

This clonotype has only a few counts. The rearrangement links TRBV27 to TRBJ1-4; D is unresolved. The length of the CDR3 is 12 residues. The germline V gene encodes CDR1 MNHEY and CDR2 SMNVEV (reference sequence). Trimming removed 7 bases from V and 8 bases from J, with 11 bases in between. The CDR3 bases are TGTGCCAGCACTCCGGGAAAAGAAAAACTGTTTTTT. It specifies CASTPGKEKLFF.

This clonotype was seen more than once but under ten times. V gene TRBV27 combines with J gene TRBJ1-2, with TRBD1 matching 7 bases. Germline-derived CDR1 and CDR2 are MNHEY and SMNVEV (reference sequence). This CDR3 region has 14 residues. The trim removed 6 bases at V and 0 bases at J, leaving 4 bases unmatched. DNA of the CDR3: TGTGCCAGCAGACAGACAGGGACTAACTATGGCTACACCTTC. Protein: CASRQTGTNYGYTF.

This CDR3 is CASSSFSGGVDEQFF. In DNA, the CDR3 is TGTGCCAGCAGTTCATTTAGCGGGGGAGTAGATGAGCAGTTCTTC. The chain combines TRBV12-3 or TRBV12-4 with TRBJ2-7; 9 bases match TRBD2. The J call may be faulty, since TRBJ2-1 better matches the DNA end. The CDR3 consists of 15 residues.

This clonotype has only a few counts. The V call is TRBV12-3 or TRBV12-4, the J call TRBJ2-2; 7 positions match TRBD1. The CDR3 contains 16 residues. V was clipped by 6 bases and J by 0 bases; unmatched bases: 7. DNA for the CDR3: TGTGCCAGCAGCCCCAGACAGGGAGCGAACACCGGGGAGCTGTTTTTT. Translating it yields CASSPRQGANTGELFF.

The rearrangement uses TRBV20-1 and TRBJ1-2; D remains ambiguous. The CDR3 length is 12 residues. Trimming shortened V by 3 bases and J by 3 bases, and 8 bases separated the two germline ends. Germline V gives CDR1 DFQATT, CDR2 SNEGSKA (reference sequence). The CDR3 DNA is TGCAGTGCTAGTTCGGAGTACTATGGCTACACCTTC. Translated, it gives CSASSEYYGYTF.

This clonotype was observed a handful of times. This chain joins TRBV23-1 and TRBJ2-7; 9 positions agree with TRBD1. TRBV23-1 is treated as an ORF (open reading frame) with a function not yet certain. The CDR3 extends over 17 amino acids. V trimming: 3 bases; J trimming: 5 bases; junction bases outside the gene matches: 14. CDR3 DNA sequence: TGCGCCAGCAGTCACCCAAAGACAGGGGGAAACGGCGACGAGCAGTACTTC. Protein product: CASSHPKTGGNGDEQYF.

This clonotype was recorded a few times. The CDR3 does not close with the conserved phenylalanine or tryptophan, likely indicating a read error. The chain combines TRBV27 with TRBJ2-4, with TRBD2 identical over 13 bases. Germline V gene data show CDR1 as MNHEY and CDR2 as SMNVEV (reference sequence). The CDR3 consists of 18 residues. V lost 6 bases to trimming and J lost 0 bases; unmatched junction nucleotides: 8. CDR3: CASSLGLAGSLAKNIQYL. The CDR3 nucleotides are TGTGCCAGCAGCCTGGGACTAGCGGGATCCTTAGCCAAAAACATTCAGTACCTC.

As concerns this clonotype: A much larger clone sits a single nucleotide away, making a read error possible. This sequence joins TRBV7-9 and TRBJ2-5, with 8 positions matching TRBD2. The CDR3 has 17 amino acids. The germline gives CDR1 SEHNR, CDR2 FQNEAQ (reference sequence). J gave up 9 bases and V 4 bases, and 19 bases lay outside the gene matches. CDR3 sequence: CASSSAAGAGVSEAQYF. CDR3 nucleotide sequence: TGTGCCAGCAGCTCTGCCGCTGGAGCGGGAGTATCTGAGGCCCAGTACTTC.

The chain employs TRBV2 and TRBJ1-6; D may be TRBD1 (6 bases). V lost 6 bases and J lost 10, with 13 bases in between. CDR1 SNHLY and CDR2 FYNNEI come from the germline V gene. CDR3 length equals 13 residues. The CDR3 region is CASSPDGGSPLHF. The CDR3 bases are TGTGCCAGCAGCCCCGATGGGGGCTCACCCCTCCACTTT. Drawing the rest from reference TRBV2 and TRBJ1-6, the complete variable domain is EPEVTQTPSHQVTQMGQEVILRCVPISNHLYFYWYRQILGQKVEFLVSFYNNEISEKSEIFDDQFSVERPDGSNFTLKIRSTKLEDSAMYFCASSPDGGSPLHFGNGTRLTVT.

This clonotype has just a few counts. V usage is TRBV6-1 and J usage is TRBJ2-5; D possibly corresponds to TRBD2 (7 bases). The J call may be in error: the DNA end matches TRBJ2-1 better. The CDR3 is 14 residues long. CDR1 MNHNS and CDR2 SASEGT come from the germline V gene. CDR3 coding DNA: TGTGCCAGCATATCGGGGGGCCATGTGGATGAGCAGTTCTTC. Translation gives CASISGGHVDEQFF.

The gene calls are TRBV20-1 and TRBJ2-3; 8 nucleotides line up with TRBD2. Per the germline V gene, CDR1 is DFQATT and CDR2 is SNEGSKA (reference sequence). Trimming at V came to 5 bases and at J to 1 base, leaving 8 bases not matched to a gene. The CDR3 consists of 15 residues. CDR3 in amino acids: CSAGKRERGTDTQYF. CDR3 sequence (DNA): TGCAGTGCTGGGAAGCGGGAGAGGGGCACAGATACGCAGTATTTT.

This rearrangement joins TRBV28 to TRBJ2-5; 12 positions match TRBD1. The J segment lost 3 bases and the V segment lost 7 bases, leaving 9 bases of the junction unmatched. Per germline, CDR1 MDHEN and CDR2 SYDVKM. The CDR3 length is 16 residues. The CDR3 loop is CASTSTGQGAKETQYF. In nucleotides, the CDR3 is TGTGCCAGCACGTCAACGGGACAGGGGGCGAAAGAGACCCAGTACTTC.

There are a few counts of this clonotype. The CDR3 DNA is TGCGCCAGCAGCTCGGGACGGTCGGGGCGGGAGACCCAGTACTTC. Residues: CASSSGRSGRETQYF. The chain is built from TRBV5-1 and TRBJ2-5; D tentatively reads TRBD1 or TRBD2 (5 bases each). Trimming pared 3 bases from V and 5 bases from J, leaving 17 bases between. The CDR3 is 15 amino acids. Per germline, CDR1 SGHRS and CDR2 YFSETQ.